One sample yielded the 16 T cell receptor beta chains listed below, sequenced in a study of graft-versus-host responses after intestinal transplantation. No antigens are known for them. The repertoire was sequenced with immunoSEQ multiplex PCR; TCRdb's copy has only in-frame clones and lacks some. The table records under 85,000 clones, about nine tenths of them present only once. Source: unstimulated CD8+ T cells sorted from spleen or lymph node cells, taken before intestinal transplant. The receptor set was obtained from a human donor who received an intestinal transplant.

This clone was detected once. The CDR3 sequence: CASSAPRTSGGTYEQYF. CDR3 coding DNA: TGTGCCAGCAGCGCACCGCGGACTAGCGGGGGTACCTACGAGCAGTACTTC. The chain links TRBV9 to TRBJ2-7, with 13 bases identical to TRBD2. V was pared by 3 bases and J by 2 bases, with 8 bases of the junction left unmatched. Germline V CDR1 and CDR2: SGDLS, YYNGEE. The CDR3 contains 17 residues.

The chain combines TRBV6-5 with TRBJ1-2; TRBD1 is a possible D gene (6 bases). The V and J ends lost 7 bases and 10 bases respectively, with 13 bases between them. The CDR3 runs 11 residues. Germline V gene sequence: CDR1 MNHEY, CDR2 SVGAGI. The CDR3 sequence is CASTTGHLYTF. The CDR3 bases are TGTGCCAGCACGACGGGACACCTCTACACCTTC.

The rearrangement uses TRBV6-1 and TRBJ2-7; 7 nucleotides agree with TRBD1. In germline, CDR1 is MNHNS, CDR2 SASEGT. The CDR3 extends over 12 amino acids. J was trimmed by 4 bases and V by 6 bases; bases with no gene match: 3. CDR3 in DNA: TGTGCCAGCAGGAACAGGGGATACGAGCAGTACTTC. It translates to CASRNRGYEQYF.

This sequence joins TRBV5-6 and TRBJ2-5, with 12 bases lining up with TRBD1. The DNA end is a closer match to TRBJ2-7, so the J assignment may be wrong. CDR3 length: 15 amino acids. Germline V gene lookup returns CDR1 SGHDT and CDR2 YYEEEE. The CDR3 here is CASSSRDRGHFEQYF. The CDR3 DNA follows: TGTGCCAGCAGCTCCAGGGACAGGGGGCATTTCGAGCAGTACTTC.

The J gene is TRBJ2-7, the V gene TRBV7-9; tentative D call: TRBD1 (6 bases). Trimming shortened V by 5 bases and J by 1 base, and 15 bases separated the two germline ends. The CDR3 totals 15 residues. Germline V gene data show CDR1 as SEHNR and CDR2 as FQNEAQ (reference sequence). The chain's CDR3 is CASSPPGHSSYEQYF. Written as DNA, the CDR3 is TGTGCCAGCAGCCCCCCGGGACACTCATCCTACGAGCAGTACTTC.

This chain uses TRBV4-2 with TRBJ2-1; 12 bases line up with TRBD2. This CDR3 comprises 17 residues. V gave up 3 bases and J gave up 4 bases; unmatched junction bases: 7. Germline lookup yields CDR1 LGHNA and CDR2 YNFKEQ. The CDR3 sequence: CASSHPGLAGPYNEQFF. The CDR3 DNA is TGTGCCAGCAGCCACCCAGGACTAGCGGGGCCGTACAATGAGCAGTTCTTC.

This clone turned up a few times. In DNA form, the CDR3 reads TGTGCCATCCAGGCCGGCATCGGGGAGCTGTTTTTT. Its translation is CAIQAGIGELFF. The rearrangement uses TRBV6-1 and TRBJ2-2; D is unclear. This CDR3 comprises 12 residues. Germline-derived CDR1 and CDR2 are MNHNS and SASEGT. With 10 bases removed from V and 7 bases from J, the gap between germline ends came to 13 bases.

This clone was seen a handful of times. The chain is built from TRBV7-2 and TRBJ2-7, with D possibly being TRBD1 (5 bases). Germline CDR1 and CDR2: SGHTA and FQGNSA. The CDR3 is 17 residues long. V was shortened by 0 bases and J by 0 bases, with 15 bases between the two germline ends. The CDR3 nucleotides are TGTGCCAGCAGCTTAGCATGGGGCGACACGAGCTCCTACGAGCAGTACTTC. This encodes CASSLAWGDTSSYEQYF.

CDR3 in amino acids: CASRTTGLVEGAFF. The CDR3 DNA is TGTGCCAGCAGGACGACAGGGTTGGTCGAAGGAGCTTTCTTT. The rearrangement joins TRBV6-6 to TRBJ1-1; TRBD1 agrees at 7 bases. The CDR3 sequence is 14 residues long. V dropped 6 bases and J dropped 10; count of bases not matched to a gene: 14. Germline V gives CDR1 MNHNY, CDR2 SVGAGI (reference sequence).

This chain joins TRBV15 and TRBJ2-7; D not certain. V shed 0 bases and J shed 3 bases, with 9 bases lying between them. The germline V gene has CDR1 LNHNV and CDR2 YYDKDF (reference sequence). This CDR3 region has 14 residues. CDR3 sequence reads: CATSRDKTHYEQYF. DNA for the CDR3: TGTGCCACCAGCAGAGACAAGACACACTACGAGCAGTACTTC.

J is TRBJ1-3 and V is TRBV6-5; no clear D gene. The CDR3 loop spans 14 amino acids. Germline CDR1 reads MNHEY; CDR2 reads SVGAGI. The V end lost 5 bases, the J end lost 0 bases, and 8 bases lay between the germline ends. As DNA, the CDR3 is TGTGCCAGCAGTGCCTGGAGCTCTGGAAACACCATATATTTT. The encoded protein is CASSAWSSGNTIYF.

The chain combines TRBV7-9 with TRBJ2-1, with D unresolved. Trimming removed 5 bases at V and 9 bases at J, with 11 bases between. Germline V gives CDR1 SEHNR, CDR2 FQNEAQ (reference sequence). This CDR3 is built from 12 residues. For the CDR3, the DNA is TGTGCCAGCAGCCATGCGTTTGGTGAGCAGTTCTTC. Translated: CASSHAFGEQFF.

The chain couples TRBV14 to TRBJ2-5; D possibly corresponds to TRBD2 (6 bases). The V and J ends lost 1 base and 7 bases respectively, with 22 bases between them. In germline, CDR1 is SGHDN, CDR2 FVKESK. The CDR3 is 17 residues long. The CDR3 reads CASSQGGKLAGRGTQYF. The DNA for the CDR3 is TGTGCCAGCAGCCAAGGGGGTAAACTAGCAGGGAGAGGGACCCAGTACTTC.

This sequence joins TRBV7-6 and TRBJ2-5, with a weak D call TRBD2 (5 bases). CDR1 and CDR2 from the germline V gene are SGHVS and FNYEAQ. The CDR3 runs 12 residues. The V gene lost 5 bases and the J gene lost 11 bases, with 15 bases spanning the gap. The CDR3: CASSESPGEQYF. The CDR3 bases are TGTGCCAGCAGCGAGTCCCCCGGGGAGCAGTACTTC.

The chain has TRBV2 and TRBJ2-7, with D possibly TRBD1 on 5 matching bases. The V end was cut by 6 bases, the J end by 6 bases, with 18 bases between. Germline V gives CDR1 SNHLY, CDR2 FYNNEI. The CDR3 is 14 amino acids. The CDR3, as DNA: TGTGCCAGCAGCCGGTTCCGCAGGGTGGGCGAGCAGTACTTC. Protein: CASSRFRRVGEQYF.

The chain is built from TRBV14 and TRBJ2-7, with D uncertain. Trimming stripped 6 bases from V and 7 bases from J, with 16 bases between. CDR3 size: 13 residues. Germline loops: CDR1 SGHDN, CDR2 FVKESK. CDR3 nucleotide sequence: TGTGCCAGCAGTTTTACCGGGTTTGAGGAGCAGTACTTC. Translated, it gives CASSFTGFEEQYF.